Following are 10 T cell receptor beta chains from one sample sequenced in a study of T cell changes during pregnancy in multiple sclerosis. Assay: immunoSEQ multiplex PCR; the TCRdb copy retains only in-frame clones and omits some. The repertoire holds around 70,000 clones, with under 95% as singletons. The sample in question was peripheral blood, obtained in the third trimester of pregnancy. Receptors were obtained from a female donor with multiple sclerosis, enrolled in a pregnancy study.

The rearrangement joins TRBV12-2 to TRBJ2-5; TRBD2, the D gene given by the table, was not confirmed from the DNA. TRBV12-2 is a known pseudogene. This CDR3 comprises 13 residues. CDR3 nucleotide sequence: TGTGCAAGTCGCTTGGCGAGGGAAGAGACCCAGTACTTC. It is translated as CASRLAREETQYF.

V usage is TRBV6-1 and J usage is TRBJ1-2; a possible D gene is TRBD1 (5 bases). Looked up from germline, CDR1 is MNHNS and CDR2 is SASEGT. The CDR3 covers 14 residues. The ends were cut back, 5 bases at V and 7 bases at J, with 17 bases in the middle. The CDR3 nucleotides are TGTGCCAGCAGTATGACAGCTTACTGGGGTGGCTACACCTTC. Its protein is CASSMTAYWGGYTF.

This rearrangement joins TRBV5-1 to TRBJ2-3, with TRBD2 matching 10 bases. Germline trimming cut 6 bases from V and 2 bases from J; bases unmatched to any gene: 6. The CDR3 is 15 amino acids. Germline V CDR1 and CDR2: SGHRS, YFSETQ. CDR3 sequence reads: CASKGAGGDTDTQYF. DNA for the CDR3: TGCGCCAGCAAGGGAGCGGGGGGGGACACAGATACGCAGTATTTT. The full variable domain, completed using reference TRBV5-1 and TRBJ2-3, is KAGVTQTPRYLIKTRGQQVTLSCSPISGHRSVSWYQQTPGQGLQFLFEYFSETQRNKGNFPGRFSGRQFSNSRSEMNVSTLELGDSALYLCASKGAGGDTDTQYFGPGTRLTVL.

The genes are TRBV9 and TRBJ1-6; D gene unclear. CDR1 and CDR2 from the germline V gene are SGDLS and YYNGEE. V was clipped by 4 bases and J by 10 bases, with 15 bases between them. This CDR3 has 14 residues. The CDR3 region has the DNA TGTGCCAGCAGCCCAGGCCCGGCTGGCTCACCCCTCCACTTT. It specifies CASSPGPAGSPLHF.

This rearrangement joins TRBV4-2 to TRBJ2-1; D is unresolved. Germline values: CDR1 LGHNA, CDR2 YNFKEQ. The germline V and J ends were trimmed by 3 bases and 4 bases, with 10 bases remaining between them. The CDR3 consists of 14 residues. CDR3 nucleotide sequence: TGTGCCAGCAGCCACATAAACACGTACAATGAGCAGTTCTTC. Protein sequence: CASSHINTYNEQFF.

This chain joins TRBV30 and TRBJ1-2; weak D call: TRBD1 (6 bases). Per the germline V gene, CDR1 is GTSNPN and CDR2 is SVGIG (reference sequence). The CDR3 sequence is 14 residues long. V lost 4 bases to trimming and J lost 6 bases, with 18 bases between them. The CDR3 sequence: CAWTPPFRGHGYTF. CDR3 DNA sequence: TGTGCCTGGACCCCTCCTTTCAGGGGTCATGGCTACACCTTC.

V and J are TRBV6-4 and TRBJ2-5; TRBD1 is a possible D gene (6 bases). Trimming pared 0 bases from V and 7 bases from J, leaving 12 bases between. CDR1 is MRHNA, CDR2 SNTAGT, per germline. The CDR3 is 14 residues long. The CDR3 DNA reads TGTGCCAGCAGTGACTCGGGGGACACGGGGACCCAGTACTTC. This sequence encodes CASSDSGDTGTQYF.

The chain couples TRBV5-1 to TRBJ1-2; D remains unclear. V lost 0 bases and J 0 bases, leaving 12 bases between the germline ends. Germline CDR1 reads SGHRS; CDR2 reads YFSETQ. The CDR3 runs 16 residues. The CDR3 nucleotides are TGCGCCAGCAGCTTGGGAGGGCAGGCGGCTAACTATGGCTACACCTTC. Protein: CASSLGGQAANYGYTF.

The chain carries TRBV10-1 and TRBJ2-2; maybe TRBD1 (6 bases). Germline V gives CDR1 WNHNN, CDR2 SYGVQD (reference sequence). Trimming took off 5 bases at V and 0 bases at J, with 10 bases between the two ends. The CDR3 runs to 15 residues. Here the CDR3 reads CASSRTASNTGELFF. CDR3 DNA sequence: TGCGCCAGCAGTCGGACAGCCTCGAACACCGGGGAGCTGTTTTTT.

With respect to this clone: Other nucleotide sequences from this sample produce the same CDR3. The chain has TRBV5-4 and TRBJ1-2; tentatively, D is TRBD1 (5 bases). This CDR3 is 13 amino acids long. The V end was cut by 2 bases, the J end by 2 bases, with 7 bases between. Germline assignment: CDR1 SGHNT and CDR2 YYREEE (reference sequence). Written as DNA, the CDR3 is TGTGCCAGCAGCTTAGACAGCAACTATGGCTACACCTTC. Protein sequence: CASSLDSNYGYTF.